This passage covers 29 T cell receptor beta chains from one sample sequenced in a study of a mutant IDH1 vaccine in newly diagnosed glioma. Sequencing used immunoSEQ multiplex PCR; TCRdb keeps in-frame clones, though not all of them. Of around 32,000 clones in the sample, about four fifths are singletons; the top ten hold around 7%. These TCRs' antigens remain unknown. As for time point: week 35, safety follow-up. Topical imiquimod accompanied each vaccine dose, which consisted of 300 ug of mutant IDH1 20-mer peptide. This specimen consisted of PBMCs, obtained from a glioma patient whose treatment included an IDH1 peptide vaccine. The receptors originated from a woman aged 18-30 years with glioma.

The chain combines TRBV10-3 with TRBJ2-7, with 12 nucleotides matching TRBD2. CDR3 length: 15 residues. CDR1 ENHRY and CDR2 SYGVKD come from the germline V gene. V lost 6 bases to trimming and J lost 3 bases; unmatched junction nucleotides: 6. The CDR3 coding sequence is TGTGCCATCAGACCCGGACTAGCGGGGCTCTACGAGCAGTACTTC. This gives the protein CAIRPGLAGLYEQYF.

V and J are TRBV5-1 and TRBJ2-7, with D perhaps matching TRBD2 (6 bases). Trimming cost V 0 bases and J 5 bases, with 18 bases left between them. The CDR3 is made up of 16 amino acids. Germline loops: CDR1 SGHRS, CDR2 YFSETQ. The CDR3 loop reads CASSLGGGEGSHEQYF. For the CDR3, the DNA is TGCGCCAGCAGCTTGGGAGGAGGGGAAGGGAGTCACGAGCAGTACTTC. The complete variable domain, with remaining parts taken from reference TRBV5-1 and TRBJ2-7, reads KAGVTQTPRYLIKTRGQQVTLSCSPISGHRSVSWYQQTPGQGLQFLFEYFSETQRNKGNFPGRFSGRQFSNSRSEMNVSTLELGDSALYLCASSLGGGEGSHEQYFGPGTRLTVT.

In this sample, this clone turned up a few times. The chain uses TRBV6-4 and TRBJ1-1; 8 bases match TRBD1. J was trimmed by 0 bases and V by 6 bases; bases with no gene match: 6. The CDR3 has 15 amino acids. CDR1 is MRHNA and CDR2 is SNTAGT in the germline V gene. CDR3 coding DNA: TGTGCCAGCAGACGGACAGGGCACATGAACACTGAAGCTTTCTTT. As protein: CASRRTGHMNTEAFF.

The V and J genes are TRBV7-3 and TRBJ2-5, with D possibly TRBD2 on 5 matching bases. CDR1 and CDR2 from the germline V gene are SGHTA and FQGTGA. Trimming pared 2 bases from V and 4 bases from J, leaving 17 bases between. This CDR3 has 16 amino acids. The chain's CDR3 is CASSLGLSGGAETQYF. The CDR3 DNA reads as TGTGCCAGCAGCTTAGGCCTATCTGGAGGTGCAGAGACCCAGTACTTC.

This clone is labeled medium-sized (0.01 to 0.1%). CDR3: CASSSAGSGYTF. In nucleotides, the CDR3 is TGTGCCAGCAGTTCTGCCGGGAGTGGCTACACCTTC. The chain joins TRBV6-5 to TRBJ1-2; D is uncertain. Germline V gives CDR1 MNHEY, CDR2 SVGAGI. V was clipped by 4 bases and J by 7 bases, with 10 bases between them. The CDR3 consists of 12 residues.

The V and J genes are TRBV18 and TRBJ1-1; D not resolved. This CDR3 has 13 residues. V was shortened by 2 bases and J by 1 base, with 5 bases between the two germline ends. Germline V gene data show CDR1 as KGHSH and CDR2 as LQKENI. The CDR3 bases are TGTGCCAGCTCACCAAATGGGAACACTGAAGCTTTCTTT. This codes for CASSPNGNTEAFF.

The CDR3 DNA is TGTGCCAGCTGCGGTTCGTCGCAGGGACTTCTCCTCCACTTT. Its protein is CASCGSSQGLLLHF. The V gene is TRBV6-5, the J gene TRBJ1-6, with D possibly TRBD1 on 5 matching bases. Germline V lookup: CDR1 MNHEY, CDR2 SVGAGI. Trimming pared 8 bases from V and 15 bases from J, leaving 23 bases between. The CDR3 contains 14 residues.

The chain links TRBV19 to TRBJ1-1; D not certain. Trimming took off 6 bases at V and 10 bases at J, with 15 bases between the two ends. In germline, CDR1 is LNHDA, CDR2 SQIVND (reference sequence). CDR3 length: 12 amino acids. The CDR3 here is CASRESFAVAFF. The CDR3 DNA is TGTGCCAGTAGAGAGAGTTTCGCTGTAGCTTTCTTT.

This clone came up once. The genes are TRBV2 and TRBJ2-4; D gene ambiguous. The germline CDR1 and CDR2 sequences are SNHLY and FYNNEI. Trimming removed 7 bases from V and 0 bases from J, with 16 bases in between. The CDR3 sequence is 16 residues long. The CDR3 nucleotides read TGTGCCAGCACCGAAGGCAATTTACTAGCCAAAAACATTCAGTACTTC. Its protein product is CASTEGNLLAKNIQYF.

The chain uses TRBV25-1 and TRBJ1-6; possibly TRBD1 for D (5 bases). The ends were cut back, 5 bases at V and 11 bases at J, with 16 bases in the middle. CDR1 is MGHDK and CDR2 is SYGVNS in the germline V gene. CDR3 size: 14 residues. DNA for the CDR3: TGTGCCAGCAGTCAAACGGGGGTTGTGGCACCCCTCCACTTT. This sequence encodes CASSQTGVVAPLHF. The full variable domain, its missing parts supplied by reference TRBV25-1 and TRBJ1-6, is EADIYQTPRYLVIGTGKKITLECSQTMGHDKMYWYQQDPGMELHLIHYSYGVNSTEKGDLSSESTVSRIRTEHFPLTLESARPSHTSQYLCASSQTGVVAPLHFGNGTRLTVT.

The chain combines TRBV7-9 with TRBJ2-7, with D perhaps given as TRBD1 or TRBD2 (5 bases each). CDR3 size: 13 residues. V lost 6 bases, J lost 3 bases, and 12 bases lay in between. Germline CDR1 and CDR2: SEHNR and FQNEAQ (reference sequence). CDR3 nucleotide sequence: TGTGCCAGCAGACCCGGGACCTTCTACGAGCAGTACTTC. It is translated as CASRPGTFYEQYF.

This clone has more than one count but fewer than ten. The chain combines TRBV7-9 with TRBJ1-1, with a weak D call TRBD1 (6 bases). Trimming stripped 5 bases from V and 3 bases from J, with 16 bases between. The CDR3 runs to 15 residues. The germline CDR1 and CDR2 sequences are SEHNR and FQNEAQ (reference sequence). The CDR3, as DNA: TGTGCCAGCAGCACTTGGGACACCAAATACACTGAAGCTTTCTTT. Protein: CASSTWDTKYTEAFF.

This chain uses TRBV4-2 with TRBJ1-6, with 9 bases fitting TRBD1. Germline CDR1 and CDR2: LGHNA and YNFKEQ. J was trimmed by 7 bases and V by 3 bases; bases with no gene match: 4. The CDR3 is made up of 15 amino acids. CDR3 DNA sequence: TGTGCCAGCAGCCAGACCGGGACAGGGAATTCACCCCTCCACTTT. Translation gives CASSQTGTGNSPLHF.

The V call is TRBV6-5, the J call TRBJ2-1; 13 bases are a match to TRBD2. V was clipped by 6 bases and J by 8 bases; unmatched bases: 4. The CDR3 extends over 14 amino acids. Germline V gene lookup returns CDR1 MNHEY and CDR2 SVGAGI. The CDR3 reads CASRGLAGLDEQFF. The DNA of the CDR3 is TGTGCCAGCAGGGGACTAGCGGGATTAGATGAGCAGTTCTTC.

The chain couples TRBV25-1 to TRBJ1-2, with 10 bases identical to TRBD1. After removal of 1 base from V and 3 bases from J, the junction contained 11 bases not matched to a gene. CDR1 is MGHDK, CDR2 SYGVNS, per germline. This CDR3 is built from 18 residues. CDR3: CASSESAWDRGADYGYTF. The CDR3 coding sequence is TGTGCCAGCAGTGAATCTGCCTGGGACAGGGGCGCGGACTATGGCTACACCTTC.

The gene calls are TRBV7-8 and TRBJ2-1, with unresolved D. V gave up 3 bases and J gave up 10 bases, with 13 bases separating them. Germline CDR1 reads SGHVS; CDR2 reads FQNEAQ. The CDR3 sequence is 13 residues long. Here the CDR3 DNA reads TGTGCCAGCAGCTTTCAGCCGTCTGGCGAGCAGTTCTTC. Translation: CASSFQPSGEQFF. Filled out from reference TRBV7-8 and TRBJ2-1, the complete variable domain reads GAGVSQSPRYKVAKRGQDVALRCDPISGHVSLFWYQQALGQGPEFLTYFQNEAQLDKSGLPSDRFFAERPEGSVSTLKIQRTQQEDSAVYLCASSFQPSGEQFFGPGTRLTVL.

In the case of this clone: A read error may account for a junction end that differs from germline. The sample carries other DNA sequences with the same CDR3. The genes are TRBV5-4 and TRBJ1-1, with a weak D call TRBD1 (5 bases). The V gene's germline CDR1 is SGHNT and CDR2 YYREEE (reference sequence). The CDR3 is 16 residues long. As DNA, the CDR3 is TGTGCCAGCAGTTTGGAAGGGGTCTCCCTGGACACTGAAGCTTTCTTT. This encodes CASSLEGVSLDTEAFF.

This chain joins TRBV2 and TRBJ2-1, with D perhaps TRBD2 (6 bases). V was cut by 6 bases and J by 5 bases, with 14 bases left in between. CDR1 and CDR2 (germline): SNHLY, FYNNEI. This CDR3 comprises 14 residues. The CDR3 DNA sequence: TGTGCCAGCAGGGTTGAGCGGGCAAACAATGAGCAGTTCTTC. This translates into CASRVERANNEQFF.

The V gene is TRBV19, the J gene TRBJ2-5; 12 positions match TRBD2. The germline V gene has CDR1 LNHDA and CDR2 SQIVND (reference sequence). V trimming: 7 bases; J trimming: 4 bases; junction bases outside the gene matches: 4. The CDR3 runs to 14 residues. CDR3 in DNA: TGTGCCAGTAACCCTAGCGGGGGGGTAGAGACCCAGTACTTC. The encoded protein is CASNPSGGVETQYF.

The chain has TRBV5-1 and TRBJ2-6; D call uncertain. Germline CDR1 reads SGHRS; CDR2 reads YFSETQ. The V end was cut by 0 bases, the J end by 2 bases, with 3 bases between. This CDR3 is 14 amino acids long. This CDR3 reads CASSLAPGANVLTF. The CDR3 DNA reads TGCGCCAGCAGCTTGGCGCCTGGGGCCAACGTCCTGACTTTC.

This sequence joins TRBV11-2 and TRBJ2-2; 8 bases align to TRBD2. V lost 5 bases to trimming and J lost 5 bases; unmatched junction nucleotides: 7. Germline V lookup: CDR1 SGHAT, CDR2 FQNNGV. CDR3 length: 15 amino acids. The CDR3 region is CASSPREGWTGELFF. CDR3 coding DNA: TGTGCCAGCAGCCCCCGGGAGGGTTGGACCGGGGAGCTGTTTTTT.

The CDR3 nucleotides read TGTGCCAGCAGCTTATCGCCCGGGCTCAGGGGGACCGGCTACACCTTC. Translation gives CASSLSPGLRGTGYTF. The chain has TRBV7-9 and TRBJ1-2; TRBD1 aligns across 7 bases. CDR1 and CDR2 from the germline V gene are SEHNR and FQNEAQ (reference sequence). Unmatched junction bases numbered 14, after V lost 2 bases and J lost 8 bases. The CDR3 extends over 16 amino acids.

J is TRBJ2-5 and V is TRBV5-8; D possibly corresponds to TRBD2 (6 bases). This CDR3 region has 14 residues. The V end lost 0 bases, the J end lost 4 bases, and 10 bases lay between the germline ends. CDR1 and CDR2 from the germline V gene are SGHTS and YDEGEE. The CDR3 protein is CASSLVTGGETQYF. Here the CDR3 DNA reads TGTGCCAGCAGCTTGGTGACCGGGGGAGAGACCCAGTACTTC.

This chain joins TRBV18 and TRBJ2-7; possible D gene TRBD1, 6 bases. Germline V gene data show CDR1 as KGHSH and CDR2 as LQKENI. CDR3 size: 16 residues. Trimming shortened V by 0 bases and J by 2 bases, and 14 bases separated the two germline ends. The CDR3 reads CASSPPSRTDPYEQYF. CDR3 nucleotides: TGTGCCAGCTCACCACCCTCCAGGACAGACCCCTACGAGCAGTACTTC.

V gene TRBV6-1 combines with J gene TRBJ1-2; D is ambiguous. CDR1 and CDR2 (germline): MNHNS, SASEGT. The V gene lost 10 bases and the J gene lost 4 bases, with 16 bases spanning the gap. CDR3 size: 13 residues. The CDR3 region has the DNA TGTGCCACCCCCCCACCCAATCCCTATGGCTACACCTTC. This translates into CATPPPNPYGYTF.

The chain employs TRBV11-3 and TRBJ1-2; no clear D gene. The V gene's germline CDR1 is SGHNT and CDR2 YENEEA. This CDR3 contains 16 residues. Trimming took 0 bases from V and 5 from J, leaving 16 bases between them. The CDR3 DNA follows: TGTGCCAGCAGCTTAGATCCCCAGGCCCTACCGTATGGCTACACCTTC. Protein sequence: CASSLDPQALPYGYTF.

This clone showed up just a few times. The CDR3 DNA follows: TGTGCCTGGAGTCCTTCGACAGTGTTAACCTATGGCTACACCTTC. Protein: CAWSPSTVLTYGYTF. The rearrangement links TRBV30 to TRBJ1-2; possibly TRBD1 for D (5 bases). This CDR3 is 15 amino acids long. V dropped 2 bases and J dropped 4 bases, with 17 bases sitting between them. The germline CDR1 and CDR2 sequences are GTSNPN and SVGIG (reference sequence). Full variable domain (missing parts from reference TRBV30 and TRBJ1-2): SQTIHQWPATLVQPVGSPLSLECTVEGTSNPNLYWYRQAAGRGLQLLFYSVGIGQISSEVPQNLSASRPQDRQFILSSKKLLLSDSGFYLCAWSPSTVLTYGYTFGSGTRLTVV.

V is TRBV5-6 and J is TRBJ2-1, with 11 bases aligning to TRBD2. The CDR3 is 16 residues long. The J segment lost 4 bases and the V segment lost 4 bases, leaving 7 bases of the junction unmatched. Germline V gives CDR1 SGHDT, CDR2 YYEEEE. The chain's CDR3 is CASSPRLAGSYNEQFF. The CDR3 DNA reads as TGTGCCAGCAGCCCCAGACTAGCGGGGTCATACAATGAGCAGTTCTTC.

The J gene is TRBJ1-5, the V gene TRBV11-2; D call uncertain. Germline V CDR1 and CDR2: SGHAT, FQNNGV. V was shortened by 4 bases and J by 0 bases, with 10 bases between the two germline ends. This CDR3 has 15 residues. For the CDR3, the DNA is TGTGCCAGCAGCTCGATCCTTAATAGCAATCAGCCCCAGCATTTT. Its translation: CASSSILNSNQPQHF.